The rows below give T cell receptor beta chains drawn from one sample of a study of T cell responses to AZD1222 COVID-19 vaccine. The repertoire was sequenced with immunoSEQ multiplex PCR; TCRdb's copy has only in-frame clones and lacks some. The repertoire holds about 130,000 clones, with roughly 90% as singletons. The sequencing here drew on peripheral blood, taken on day 0 of AZD1222 vaccination. These receptors came from an adult in good health. The CDR3 runs from the conserved cysteine through the conserved F or W. D genes are given only for firm matches. Clone sizes are given selectively: once, few, many, or a class where the clone is expanded.

TRBV18	.	TRBD1	TRBJ1-2	CASSPPKDRDGYTF	TGTGCCAGCTCACCACCGAAGGACAGGGACGGCTACACCTTC
TRBV7-9	.	TRBD1	TRBJ1-1	CASSRLRGQGSVTEAFF	TGTGCCAGCAGCCGCCTCCGGGGACAGGGGTCCGTCACTGAAGCTTTCTTT
TRBV15	once	.	TRBJ2-7	CATSGRETYEQYF	TGTGCCACCAGCGGGCGGGAAACCTACGAGCAGTACTTC
TRBV2	once	.	TRBJ1-4	CASSDLTAGNNEKLFF	TGTGCCAGCAGTGATTTAACGGCGGGGAATAATGAAAAACTGTTTTTT
TRBV5-1	.	.	TRBJ1-1	CASSPGGGMDTEAFF	TGCGCCAGCAGCCCCGGGGGGGGGATGGACACTGAAGCTTTCTTT
TRBV27	.	TRBD1	TRBJ2-1	CASSSRGTGGSYNEQFF	TGTGCCAGCAGTTCCCGCGGGACAGGGGGGTCCTACAATGAGCAGTTCTTC
TRBV19	.	TRBD1	TRBJ2-5	CASRTGGETQYF	TGTGCCAGTAGGACAGGGGGAGAGACCCAGTACTTC
TRBV4-3	.	.	TRBJ1-5	CASSQSPQGNQPQHF	TGCGCCAGCAGCCAATCCCCCCAGGGCAATCAGCCCCAGCATTTT
TRBV29-1	.	.	TRBJ2-2	CSVVPAGNTGELFF	TGCAGCGTTGTCCCAGCGGGGAACACCGGGGAGCTGTTTTTT
TRBV19	.	.	TRBJ1-1	CASSIGSGFGAFF	TGTGCCAGTAGTATCGGATCGGGGTTCGGAGCTTTCTTT
TRBV10-2	few	TRBD1	TRBJ2-1	CASTPDRAYNEQFF	TGCGCCAGCACCCCGGACAGGGCATACAATGAGCAGTTCTTC
TRBV6-4	.	.	TRBJ1-6	CASSEQSSSYNSPLHF	TGTGCCAGCAGTGAGCAGTCAAGCTCCTATAATTCACCCCTCCACTTT
TRBV9	.	.	TRBJ2-7	CASSPNPDYEQYF	TGTGCCAGCAGCCCAAATCCGGATTACGAGCAGTACTTC